This TCR beta chain is drawn from a study of OX40 agonist ivuxolimab in advanced cancers. The table came from immunoSEQ multiplex PCR; TCRdb's copy has only in-frame clones and leaves some out. The sample shows approximately 76,000 clones, 65% to 90% of them seen only once. Unmatched junction bases numbered 6, after V lost 6 bases and J lost 2 bases. The CDR3 is made up of 13 amino acids. Germline CDR1 and CDR2: GTSNPN and SVGIG (reference sequence). General study points: By week 6 at 0.1 to 3.0 mg/kg, blood CD4+ and CD8+ T cells had expanded clonally. In CD8+ T cells, expanded clones were on average more numerous than in CD4+.

A note on this clone: What it recognizes is unknown.

The TCR was taken from an adult with an advanced solid tumor such as melanoma, head and neck, liver or kidney cancer. The sequencing used CD4+ or CD8+ T cells sorted from blood, collected in a trial of the OX40 agonist ivuxolimab. The chain links TRBV30 to TRBJ1-1, with TRBD1 matching 7 bases. The chain's CDR3 is CACNRDRNTEAFF. The DNA for the CDR3 is TGTGCCTGTAACCGGGACAGAAACACTGAAGCTTTCTTT.